These 7 T cell receptor beta chains originate from one sample sequenced in a study of T cell responses to AZD1222 COVID-19 vaccine. Libraries were prepared by immunoSEQ multiplex PCR; TCRdb keeps only in-frame clonotypes and omits some of them. The sample contains 100,000 to 150,000 clones, 90% of which appear only once. Sequences were derived from peripheral blood, sampled on day 0 of AZD1222 vaccination. The receptors were sampled from an adult in good health.

This chain uses TRBV10-1 with TRBJ2-1; 11 nucleotides match TRBD2. The trim removed 0 bases at V and 4 bases at J, leaving 5 bases unmatched. Germline V gene sequence: CDR1 WNHNN, CDR2 SYGVQD (reference sequence). The CDR3 spans 17 residues. CDR3 in amino acids: CASSESRLAGTYNEQFF. CDR3 nucleotides: TGCGCCAGCAGTGAGTCACGACTAGCGGGGACTTACAATGAGCAGTTCTTC.

This sequence joins TRBV5-6 and TRBJ1-2; 8 bases match TRBD1. Unmatched junction bases numbered 8, after V lost 4 bases and J lost 3 bases. Germline lookup yields CDR1 SGHDT and CDR2 YYEEEE. This CDR3 has 15 amino acids. CDR3 amino acids: CASSPLGQGDYGYTF. CDR3 nucleotide sequence: TGTGCCAGCAGCCCCCTAGGACAGGGAGACTATGGCTACACCTTC. The full variable domain, its missing parts supplied by reference TRBV5-6 and TRBJ1-2, is DAGVTQSPTHLIKTRGQQVTLRCSPKSGHDTVSWYQQALGQGPQFIFQYYEEEERQRGNFPDRFSGHQFPNYSSELNVNALLLGDSALYLCASSPLGQGDYGYTFGSGTRLTVV.

The rearrangement uses TRBV19 and TRBJ2-1, with D perhaps assigned TRBD1 or TRBD2 (5 bases each). The CDR3 runs 14 residues. Germline CDR1 is LNHDA and CDR2 is SQIVND (reference sequence). V was trimmed by 10 bases and J by 7 bases, leaving 20 bases between them. The CDR3: CATATAPGGNEQFF. The CDR3 DNA reads as TGTGCCACCGCGACAGCACCCGGCGGGAATGAGCAGTTCTTC.

This clone was counted a single time. The chain has TRBV4-1 and TRBJ2-2; possibly TRBD2 for D (7 bases). Trimming pared 0 bases from V and 2 bases from J, leaving 13 bases between. This CDR3 has 17 amino acids. Germline CDR1 MGHRA, CDR2 YSYEKL. CDR3 in amino acids: CASSQDHRGANTGELFF. DNA for the CDR3: TGCGCCAGCAGCCAAGATCACCGGGGGGCTAACACCGGGGAGCTGTTTTTT.

The genes are TRBV12-3 or TRBV12-4 and TRBJ1-1; possible D gene TRBD1, 6 bases. The V and J ends lost 7 bases and 8 bases respectively, with 17 bases between them. The CDR3 contains 13 residues. CDR3 region: CASKSNGGTEAFF. The DNA for the CDR3 is TGTGCCAGCAAAAGTAACGGAGGGACAGAAGCTTTCTTT.

V is TRBV7-9 and J is TRBJ2-7; D is unclear. The ends were cut back, 3 bases at V and 7 bases at J, with 16 bases in the middle. CDR3 length: 14 amino acids. CDR1 is SEHNR, CDR2 FQNEAQ, per germline (reference sequence). The CDR3 DNA is TGTGCCAGCAGCTTCCGTACCGACGCCGTGGAGCAGTACTTC. It translates to CASSFRTDAVEQYF.

The chain couples TRBV6-2 or TRBV6-3 to TRBJ1-1, with 8 bases that match TRBD1. The length of the CDR3 is 15 residues. CDR1 MNHEY and CDR2 SVGEGT come from the germline V gene. V shed 4 bases and J 4 bases; nucleotides not matched to a gene: 8. Written as DNA, the CDR3 is TGTGCCAGCAGTTCGGACGGACAGGGAATCACTGAAGCTTTCTTT. The encoded protein is CASSSDGQGITEAFF.